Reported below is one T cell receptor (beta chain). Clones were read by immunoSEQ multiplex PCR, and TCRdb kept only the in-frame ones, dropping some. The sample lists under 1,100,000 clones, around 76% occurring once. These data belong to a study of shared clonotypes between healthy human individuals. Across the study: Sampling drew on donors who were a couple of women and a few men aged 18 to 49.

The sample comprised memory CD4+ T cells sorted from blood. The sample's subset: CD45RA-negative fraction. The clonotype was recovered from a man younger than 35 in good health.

CDR3 nucleotides: TGTGCTAGTGGTTTGGGGCTAGCCGACTACGAGCAGTACTTC. Its protein product is CASGLGLADYEQYF. This chain connects TRBV12-5 to TRBJ2-7, with D possibly matching TRBD2 (5 bases). Trimming removed 1 base from V and 3 bases from J, with 10 bases in between. The CDR3 length is 14 residues. In germline, CDR1 is LGHNT, CDR2 FRNRAP.